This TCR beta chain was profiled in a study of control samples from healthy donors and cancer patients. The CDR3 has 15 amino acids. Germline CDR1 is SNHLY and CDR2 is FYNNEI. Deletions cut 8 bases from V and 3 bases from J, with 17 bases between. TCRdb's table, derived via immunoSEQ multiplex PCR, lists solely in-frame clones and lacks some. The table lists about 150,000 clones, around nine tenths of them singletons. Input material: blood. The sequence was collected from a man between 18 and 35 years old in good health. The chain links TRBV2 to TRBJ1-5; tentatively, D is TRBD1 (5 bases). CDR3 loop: CASGRGTTANQPQHF. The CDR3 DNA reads TGTGCCAGCGGAAGAGGGACTACCGCCAATCAGCCCCAGCATTTT.